What follows are 7 T cell receptor beta chains derived from one specimen sequenced in a study of tumor and adjacent non-tumor tissue in lung cancer. The template was RNA from unsorted bulk tissue. A modified ARM-PCR protocol with three rounds of nested PCR amplified TCRbeta. Via MiXCR, TCRdb re-called the multiplex PCR reads, giving one row per CDR3 protein. The repertoire holds approximately 150,000 distinct CDR3 sequences, with approximately 66% as singletons. The sequencing input was lung tumor tissue. The receptors were gathered from a man aged 55 to 70 with small cell lung cancer.

This sequence joins TRBV28 and TRBJ1-5; D is perhaps TRBD1 (5 bases). From germline, CDR1 is MDHEN and CDR2 SYDVKM. V shed 3 bases and J shed 3 bases, with 15 bases lying between them. The CDR3 runs to 16 residues. The CDR3 DNA reads TGTGCCAGCAGTTTCAGAGGACATGGGACCAATCAGCCCCAGCATTTT. Translated, it gives CASSFRGHGTNQPQHF.

A word on this clonotype: Lacking the conserved final phenylalanine or tryptophan, this CDR3 likely reflects a read error. J is TRBJ2-5 and V is TRBV11-2; D uncertain. The germline V gene has CDR1 SGHAT and CDR2 FQNNGV. CDR3 size: 12 residues. V was cut by 1 base and J by 8 bases, with 8 bases left in between. This chain's CDR3 is CASSLGMDTQYS. The CDR3 bases are TGTGCCAGCAGCTTAGGTATGGATACCCAGTACTCC.

To note about this clonotype: The junction departs from the called germline gene at one end, perhaps through a read error. The chain uses TRBV11-2 and TRBJ2-5, with D uncertain. This CDR3 has 13 residues. Per germline, CDR1 SGHAT and CDR2 FQNNGV. CDR3 sequence: CASSLDHGVTQYF. CDR3 DNA: TGTGCTAGCAGCTTAGATCATGGAGTGACCCAGTACTTC.

This clonotype was counted once. The conserved closing phenylalanine or tryptophan is absent in this CDR3, likely reflecting a read error. This chain connects TRBV6-5 to TRBJ2-7, with 11 bases identical to TRBD1. CDR3 length equals 14 residues. Germline CDR1 is MNHEY and CDR2 is SVGAGI. After removal of 4 bases from V and 3 bases from J, the junction contained 2 bases not matched to a gene. This CDR3 is CASSSGQGVYEQYL. CDR3 bases: TGTGCCAGCAGTTCGGGACAGGGGGTCTACGAGCAGTACTTA.

To note about this clonotype: A read error may be the cause here, since a much bigger clone is one base away. The chain combines TRBV20-1 with TRBJ1-6; D call uncertain. This CDR3 contains 14 residues. Germline assignment: CDR1 DFQATT and CDR2 SNEGSKA (reference sequence). The CDR3 sequence: CSTRDMKNNSPLHF. The CDR3 DNA is TGCAGTACTAGAGACATGAAAAATAATTCACCCCTCCACTTT.

J is TRBJ2-5 and V is TRBV20-1; 9 bases fit TRBD1. The germline gives CDR1 DFQATT, CDR2 SNEGSKA (reference sequence). The length of the CDR3 is 13 residues. Trimming at V came to 0 bases and at J to 7 bases, leaving 3 bases not matched to a gene. The DNA for the CDR3 is TGCAGTGCTAGAGACGACAGGGGGGGGACCCAGTACTTC. Protein: CSARDDRGGTQYF.

Comments on this clonotype: An end of the junction does not agree with germline; a read error may underlie this. The chain has TRBV5-6 and TRBJ2-7; TRBD1 is a possible D gene (5 bases). CDR3 length: 13 amino acids. Germline-derived CDR1 and CDR2 are SGHDT and YYEEEE. This chain's CDR3 is CANSFQGPYEQYF. For the CDR3, the DNA is TGTGCCAACAGTTTCCAGGGCCCCTATGAGCAGTACTTC.